The TCR beta chain under discussion was sequenced for a study of breast tumors, draining lymph nodes, adjacent tissues. TCRdb re-analysed the multiplex PCR reads in MiXCR, keeping a single row per CDR3 protein. This table has approximately 250,000 distinct CDR3 sequences, under 40% appearing once. With respect to this clonotype: Its specificity is unknown.

Findings and limits, study-wide: Compared with lymph nodes, tumors were less diverse; compared with nontumor tissue, more. Findings are consistent with lymph node origin and intratumoral expansion of most tumor T cells.

CDR1 LNHDA and CDR2 SQIVND come from the germline V gene (reference sequence). The CDR3 consists of 15 residues. Trimming removed 4 bases from V and 5 bases from J, with 14 bases in between. The lymph nodes were axillary draining lymph nodes from breast cancer patients. The V and J genes are TRBV19 and TRBJ1-4, with D uncertain. This sequence originates from a female donor with breast cancer. Some clones in this sample may be carry-over from other donors' samples. Sequenced: axillary lymph node tissue. The CDR3 coding sequence is TGTGCCAGTAGTAGGAGGACTAGCGGGAATGAAAAACTGTTTTTT. Amino acids: CASSRRTSGNEKLFF.